This TCR beta chain was sequenced during a study of blood T cell repertoires in COVID-19. Study details: Samples of COVID-19 (acute and convalescent) were obtained from the United States, Italy and Spain. From T cells, B-cell-depleted T cells, or PBMCs came the material, which was cDNA or gDNA.

Per the authors' pipeline: The authors estimated nucleated cell counts from reference gene primer amplification. Clones were read by immunoSEQ multiplex PCR, and TCRdb kept only the in-frame ones, dropping some. V and J calls and clone size are as listed in that table; D and trimming were resolved from the DNA. The profile covers tens of thousands of clones, with roughly 82% appearing a single time and roughly 22% taken by the ten largest. The germline V and J ends were trimmed by 2 bases and 7 bases, with 6 bases remaining between them. The CDR3 is 12 amino acids. Germline lookup yields CDR1 LNHDA and CDR2 SQIVND (reference sequence). The table lists this clone with a few counts.

This clonotype originated in a woman aged 60-70 years with acute or convalescent COVID-19. The V and J genes are TRBV19 and TRBJ1-5, with a possible D match to TRBD1 (5 bases). The sample consisted of peripheral blood. The CDR3, as DNA: TGTGCCAGTAGTATAAGGGGACAGCCCCAGCATTTT. Its protein product is CASSIRGQPQHF.